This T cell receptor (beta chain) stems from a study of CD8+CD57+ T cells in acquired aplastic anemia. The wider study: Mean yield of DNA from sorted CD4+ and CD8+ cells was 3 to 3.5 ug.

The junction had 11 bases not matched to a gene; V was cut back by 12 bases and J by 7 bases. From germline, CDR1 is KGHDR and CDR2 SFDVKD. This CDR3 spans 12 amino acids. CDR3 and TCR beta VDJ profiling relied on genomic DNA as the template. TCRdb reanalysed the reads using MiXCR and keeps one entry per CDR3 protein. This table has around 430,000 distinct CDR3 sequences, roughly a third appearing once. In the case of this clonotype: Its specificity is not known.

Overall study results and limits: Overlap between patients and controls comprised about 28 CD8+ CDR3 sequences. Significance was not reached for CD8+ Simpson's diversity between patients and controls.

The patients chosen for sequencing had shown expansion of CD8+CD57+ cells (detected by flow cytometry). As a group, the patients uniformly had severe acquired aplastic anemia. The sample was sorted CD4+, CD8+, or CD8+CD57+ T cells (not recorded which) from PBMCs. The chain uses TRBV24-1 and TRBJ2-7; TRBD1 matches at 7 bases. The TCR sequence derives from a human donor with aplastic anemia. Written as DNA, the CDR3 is TGTGCCTCCTCAGGGGGATCGTCGGAGCAGTACTTC. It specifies CASSGGSSEQYF.